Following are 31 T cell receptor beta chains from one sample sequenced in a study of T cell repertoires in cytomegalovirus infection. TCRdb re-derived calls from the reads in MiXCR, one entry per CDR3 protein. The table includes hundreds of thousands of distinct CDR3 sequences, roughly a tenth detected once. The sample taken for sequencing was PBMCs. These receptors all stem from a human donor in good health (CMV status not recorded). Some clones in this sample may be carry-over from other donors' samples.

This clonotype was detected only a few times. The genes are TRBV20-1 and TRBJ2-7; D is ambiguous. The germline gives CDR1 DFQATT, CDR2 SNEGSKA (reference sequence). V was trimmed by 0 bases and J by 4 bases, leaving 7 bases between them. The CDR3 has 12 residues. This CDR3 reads CSARDHGYEQYF. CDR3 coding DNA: TGCAGTGCTAGAGATCATGGGTACGAGCAGTACTTC.

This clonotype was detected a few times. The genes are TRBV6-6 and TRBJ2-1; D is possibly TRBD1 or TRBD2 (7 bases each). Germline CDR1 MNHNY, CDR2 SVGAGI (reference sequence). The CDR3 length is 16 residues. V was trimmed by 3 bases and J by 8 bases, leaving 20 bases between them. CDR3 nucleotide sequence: TGTGCCAGCAGTTATTCCTGGGGGCAGGGGGGGCATGAGCAGTTCTTC. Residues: CASSYSWGQGGHEQFF.

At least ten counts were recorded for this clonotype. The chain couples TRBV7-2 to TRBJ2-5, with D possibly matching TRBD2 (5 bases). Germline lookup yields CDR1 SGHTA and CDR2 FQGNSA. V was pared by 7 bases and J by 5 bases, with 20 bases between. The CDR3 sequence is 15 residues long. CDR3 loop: CASTPTGSSGETQYF. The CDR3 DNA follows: TGTGCCAGCACCCCAACGGGATCCAGCGGCGAGACCCAGTACTTC. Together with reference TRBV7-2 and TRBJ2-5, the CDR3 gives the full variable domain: GAGVSQSPSNKVTEKGKDVELRCDPISGHTALYWYRQSLGQGLEFLIYFQGNSAPDKSGLPSDRFSAERTGGSVSTLTIQRTQQEDSAVYLCASTPTGSSGETQYFGPGTRLLVL.

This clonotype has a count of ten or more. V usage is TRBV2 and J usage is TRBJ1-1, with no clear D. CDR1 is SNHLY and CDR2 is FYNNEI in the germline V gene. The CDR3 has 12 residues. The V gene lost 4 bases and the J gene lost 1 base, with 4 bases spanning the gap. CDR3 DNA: TGTGCCAGCAGTGTTTGGAACACTGAAGCTTTCTTT. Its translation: CASSVWNTEAFF. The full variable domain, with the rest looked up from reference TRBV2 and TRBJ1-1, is EPEVTQTPSHQVTQMGQEVILRCVPISNHLYFYWYRQILGQKVEFLVSFYNNEISEKSEIFDDQFSVERPDGSNFTLKIRSTKLEDSAMYFCASSVWNTEAFFGQGTRLTVV.

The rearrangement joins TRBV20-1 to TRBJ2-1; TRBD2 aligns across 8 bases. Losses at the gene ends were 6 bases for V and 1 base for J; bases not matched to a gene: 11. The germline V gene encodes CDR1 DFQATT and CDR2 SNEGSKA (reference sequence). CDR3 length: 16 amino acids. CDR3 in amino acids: CSAETGLGTSYNEQFF. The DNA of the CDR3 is TGCAGTGCAGAAACGGGACTAGGGACGTCCTACAATGAGCAGTTCTTC.

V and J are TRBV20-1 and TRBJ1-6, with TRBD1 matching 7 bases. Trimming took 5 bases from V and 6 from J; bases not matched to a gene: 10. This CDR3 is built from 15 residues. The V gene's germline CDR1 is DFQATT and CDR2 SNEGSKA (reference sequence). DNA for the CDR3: TGCAGTGCTCCACCGGGACAGTTGATTAATTCACCCCTCCACTTT. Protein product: CSAPPGQLINSPLHF.

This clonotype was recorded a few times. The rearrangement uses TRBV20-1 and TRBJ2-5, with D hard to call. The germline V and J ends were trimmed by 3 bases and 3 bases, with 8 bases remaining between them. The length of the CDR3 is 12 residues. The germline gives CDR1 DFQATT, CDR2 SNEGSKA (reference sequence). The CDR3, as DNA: TGCAGTGCTAGTAGCTGGGAAGAGACCCAGTACTTC. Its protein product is CSASSWEETQYF.

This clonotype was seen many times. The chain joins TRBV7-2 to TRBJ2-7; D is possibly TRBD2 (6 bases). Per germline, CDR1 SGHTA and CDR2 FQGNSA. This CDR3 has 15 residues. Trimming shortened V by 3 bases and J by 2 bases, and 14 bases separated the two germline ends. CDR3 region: CASSFRSSGAYEQYV. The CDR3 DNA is TGTGCCAGCAGCTTCCGTTCATCGGGGGCCTACGAGCAGTACGTC.

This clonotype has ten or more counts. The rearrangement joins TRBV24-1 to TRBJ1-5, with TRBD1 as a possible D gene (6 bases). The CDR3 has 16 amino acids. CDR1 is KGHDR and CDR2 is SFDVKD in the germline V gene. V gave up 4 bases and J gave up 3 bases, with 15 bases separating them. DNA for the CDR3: TGTGCCACCAGTGAGGCCGGGGGCTTCGCCAATCAGCCCCAGCATTTT. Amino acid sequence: CATSEAGGFANQPQHF.

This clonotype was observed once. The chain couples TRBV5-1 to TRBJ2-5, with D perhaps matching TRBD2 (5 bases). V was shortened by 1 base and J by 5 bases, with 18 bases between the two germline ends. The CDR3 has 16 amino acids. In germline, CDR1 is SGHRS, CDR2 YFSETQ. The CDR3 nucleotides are TGCGCCAGCAGCTTGAGCCAGGAGGATTCTTTGGAGACCCAGTACTTC. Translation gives CASSLSQEDSLETQYF.

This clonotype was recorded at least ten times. The CDR3 DNA sequence: TGTGCCAGCAGTTACTCGATGCTCCAAGAGACCCAGTACTTC. This sequence encodes CASSYSMLQETQYF. This chain connects TRBV6-5 to TRBJ2-5; D is uncertain. CDR1 and CDR2 (germline): MNHEY, SVGAGI. Deletions cut 0 bases from V and 1 base from J, with 6 bases between. This CDR3 has 14 residues.

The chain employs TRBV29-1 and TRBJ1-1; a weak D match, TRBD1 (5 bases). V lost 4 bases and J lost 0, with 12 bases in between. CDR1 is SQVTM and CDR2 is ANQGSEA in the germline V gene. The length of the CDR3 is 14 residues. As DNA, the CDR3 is TGCAGCGTTGTTGGACAACTCATGAACACTGAAGCTTTCTTT. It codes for CSVVGQLMNTEAFF. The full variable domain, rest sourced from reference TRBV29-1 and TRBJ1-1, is SAVISQKPSRDICQRGTSLTIQCQVDSQVTMMFWYRQQPGQSLTLIATANQGSEATYESGFVIDKFPISRPNLTFSTLTVSNMSPEDSSIYLCSVVGQLMNTEAFFGQGTRLTVV.

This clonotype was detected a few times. The CDR3 sequence is CASSQTGWQYF. For the CDR3, the DNA is TGTGCCAGCAGCCAGACGGGGTGGCAGTATTTT. The gene calls are TRBV7-2 and TRBJ2-3; weak D call: TRBD2 (5 bases). CDR1 SGHTA and CDR2 FQGNSA come from the germline V gene. The ends were cut back, 5 bases at V and 11 bases at J, with 11 bases in the middle. This CDR3 contains 11 residues.

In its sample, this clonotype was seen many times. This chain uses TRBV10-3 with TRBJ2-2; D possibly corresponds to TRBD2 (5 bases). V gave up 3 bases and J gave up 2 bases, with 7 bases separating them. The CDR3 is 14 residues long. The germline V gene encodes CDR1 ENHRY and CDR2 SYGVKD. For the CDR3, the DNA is TGTGCCATCAGTGACGACTATAACACCGGGGAGCTGTTTTTT. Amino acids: CAISDDYNTGELFF.

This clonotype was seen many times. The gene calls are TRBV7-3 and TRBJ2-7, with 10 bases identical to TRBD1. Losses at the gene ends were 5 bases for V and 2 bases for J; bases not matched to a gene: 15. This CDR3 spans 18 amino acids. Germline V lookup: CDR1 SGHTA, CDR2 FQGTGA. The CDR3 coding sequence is TGTGCCAGCAGCCCCCCGGGACAGGGGATTTTTCCTCCCTACGAGCAGTACGTC. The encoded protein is CASSPPGQGIFPPYEQYV.

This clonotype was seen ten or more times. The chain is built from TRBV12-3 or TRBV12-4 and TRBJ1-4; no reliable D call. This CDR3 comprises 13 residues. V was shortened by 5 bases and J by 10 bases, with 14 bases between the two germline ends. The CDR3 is CASSLPALGKLFF. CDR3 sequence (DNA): TGTGCCAGCAGTCTCCCCGCGTTAGGAAAACTGTTTTTT.

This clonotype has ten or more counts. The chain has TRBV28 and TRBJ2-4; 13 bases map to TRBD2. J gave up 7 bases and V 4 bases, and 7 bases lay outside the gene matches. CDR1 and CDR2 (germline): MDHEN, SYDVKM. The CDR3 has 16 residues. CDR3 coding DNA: TGTGCCAGCAGTTGGACTAGCGGGGGACTGGGCAACATTCAGTACTTC. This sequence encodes CASSWTSGGLGNIQYF.

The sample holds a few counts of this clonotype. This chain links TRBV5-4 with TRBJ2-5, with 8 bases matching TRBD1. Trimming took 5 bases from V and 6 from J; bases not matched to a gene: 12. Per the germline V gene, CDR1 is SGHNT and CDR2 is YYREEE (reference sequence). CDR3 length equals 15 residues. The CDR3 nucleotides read TGTGCCAGCAGTTTAACCGTCGACAGGGGAAAGACCCAGTACTTC. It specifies CASSLTVDRGKTQYF. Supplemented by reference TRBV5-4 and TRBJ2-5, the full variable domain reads ETGVTQSPTHLIKTRGQQVTLRCSSQSGHNTVSWYQQALGQGPQFIFQYYREEENGRGNFPPRFSGLQFPNYSSELNVNALELDDSALYLCASSLTVDRGKTQYFGPGTRLLVL.

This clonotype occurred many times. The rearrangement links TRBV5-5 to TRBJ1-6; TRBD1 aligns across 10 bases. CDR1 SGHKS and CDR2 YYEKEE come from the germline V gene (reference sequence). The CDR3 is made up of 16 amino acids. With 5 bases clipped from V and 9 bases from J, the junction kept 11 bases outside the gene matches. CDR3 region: CASSFGTGDVSSPLHF. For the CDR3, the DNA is TGTGCCAGCAGTTTTGGGACAGGGGATGTAAGTTCACCCCTCCACTTT.

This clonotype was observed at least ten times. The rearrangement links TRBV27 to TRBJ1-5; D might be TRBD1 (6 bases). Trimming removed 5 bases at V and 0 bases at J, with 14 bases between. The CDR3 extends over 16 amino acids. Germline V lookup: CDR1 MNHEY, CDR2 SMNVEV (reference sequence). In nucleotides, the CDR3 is TGTGCCAGCAGTCCTCTAGGGGGGTATAGCAATCAGCCCCAGCATTTT. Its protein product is CASSPLGGYSNQPQHF.

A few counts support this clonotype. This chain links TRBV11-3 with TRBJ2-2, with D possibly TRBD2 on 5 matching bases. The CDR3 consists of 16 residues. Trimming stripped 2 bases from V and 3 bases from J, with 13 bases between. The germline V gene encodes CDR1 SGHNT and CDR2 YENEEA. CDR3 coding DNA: TGTGCCAGCAGCTTAACGGCGGGCTCGGACACCGGGGAGCTGTTTTTT. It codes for CASSLTAGSDTGELFF.

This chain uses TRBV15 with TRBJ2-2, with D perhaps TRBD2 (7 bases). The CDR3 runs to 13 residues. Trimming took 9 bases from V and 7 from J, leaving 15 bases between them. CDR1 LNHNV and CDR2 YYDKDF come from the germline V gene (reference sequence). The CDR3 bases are TGTGCCACGAGGCAGGGGAGGGACGGGGAGCTGTTTTTT. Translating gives CATRQGRDGELFF.

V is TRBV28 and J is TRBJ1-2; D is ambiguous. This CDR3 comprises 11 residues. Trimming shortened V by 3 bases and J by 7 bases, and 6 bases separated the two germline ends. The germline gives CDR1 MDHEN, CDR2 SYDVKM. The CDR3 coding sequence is TGTGCCAGCAGTTTCCAGAGTGGCTACACCTTC. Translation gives CASSFQSGYTF.

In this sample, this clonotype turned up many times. CDR3 DNA sequence: TGCAGTGCTAGACCAGGGCCCCGGACAGATACGCAGTATTTT. This sequence encodes CSARPGPRTDTQYF. The chain carries TRBV20-1 and TRBJ2-3, with D tentatively TRBD1 (5 bases). Germline V gives CDR1 DFQATT, CDR2 SNEGSKA (reference sequence). Trimming pared 2 bases from V and 3 bases from J, leaving 12 bases between. The CDR3 spans 14 residues.

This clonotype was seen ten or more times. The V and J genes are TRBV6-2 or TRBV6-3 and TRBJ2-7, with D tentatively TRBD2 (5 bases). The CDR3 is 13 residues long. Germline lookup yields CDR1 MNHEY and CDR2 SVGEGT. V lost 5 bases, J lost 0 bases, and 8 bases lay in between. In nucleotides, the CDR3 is TGTGCCAGCAGTGCCACTAGCTCCTACGAGCAGTACGTC. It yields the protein CASSATSSYEQYV.

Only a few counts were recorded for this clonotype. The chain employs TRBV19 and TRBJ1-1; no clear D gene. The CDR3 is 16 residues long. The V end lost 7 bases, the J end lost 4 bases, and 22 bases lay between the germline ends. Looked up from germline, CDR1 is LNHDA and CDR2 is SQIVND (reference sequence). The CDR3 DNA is TGTGCCAGTACCCTAGGGCGGCGGGTTGAGGGCACTGAAGCTTTCTTT. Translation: CASTLGRRVEGTEAFF.

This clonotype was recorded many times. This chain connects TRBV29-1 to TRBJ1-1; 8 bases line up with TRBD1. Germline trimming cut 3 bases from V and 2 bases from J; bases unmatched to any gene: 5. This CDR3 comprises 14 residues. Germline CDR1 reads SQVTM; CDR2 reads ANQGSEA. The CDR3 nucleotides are TGCAGCGTTGAGGGACAGGCTCTTAACACTGAAGCTTTCTTT. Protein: CSVEGQALNTEAFF. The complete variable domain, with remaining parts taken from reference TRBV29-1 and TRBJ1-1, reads SAVISQKPSRDICQRGTSLTIQCQVDSQVTMMFWYRQQPGQSLTLIATANQGSEATYESGFVIDKFPISRPNLTFSTLTVSNMSPEDSSIYLCSVEGQALNTEAFFGQGTRLTVV.

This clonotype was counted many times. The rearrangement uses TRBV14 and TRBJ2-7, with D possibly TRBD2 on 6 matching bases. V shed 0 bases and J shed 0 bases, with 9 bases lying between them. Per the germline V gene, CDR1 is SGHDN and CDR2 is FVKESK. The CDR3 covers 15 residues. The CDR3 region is CASSQELAPSYEQYF. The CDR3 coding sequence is TGTGCCAGCAGCCAAGAACTAGCCCCCTCCTACGAGCAGTACTTC.

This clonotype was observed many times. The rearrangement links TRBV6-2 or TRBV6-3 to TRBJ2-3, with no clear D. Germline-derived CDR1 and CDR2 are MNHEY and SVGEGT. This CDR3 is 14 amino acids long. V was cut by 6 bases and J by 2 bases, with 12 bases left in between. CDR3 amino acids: CASSSAGTTDTQYF. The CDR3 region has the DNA TGTGCCAGCAGCTCCGCCGGCACCACAGATACGCAGTATTTT.

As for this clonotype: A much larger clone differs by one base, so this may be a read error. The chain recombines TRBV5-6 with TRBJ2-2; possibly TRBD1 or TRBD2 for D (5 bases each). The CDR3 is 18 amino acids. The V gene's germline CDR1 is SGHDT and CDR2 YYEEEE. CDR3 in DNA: TGTGCCAACAGCCCCGGGGCTTCGGCCCGCGCGAACACCGGGGAGCTGTTTTTT. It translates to CANSPGASARANTGELFF.

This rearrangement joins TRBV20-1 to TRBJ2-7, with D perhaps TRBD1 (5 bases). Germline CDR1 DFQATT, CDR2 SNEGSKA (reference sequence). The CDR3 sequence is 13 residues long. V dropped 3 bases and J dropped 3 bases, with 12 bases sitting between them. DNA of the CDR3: TGCAGTGCTAGGACAGCGTCGCACTACGAGCAGTACTTC. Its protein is CSARTASHYEQYF.